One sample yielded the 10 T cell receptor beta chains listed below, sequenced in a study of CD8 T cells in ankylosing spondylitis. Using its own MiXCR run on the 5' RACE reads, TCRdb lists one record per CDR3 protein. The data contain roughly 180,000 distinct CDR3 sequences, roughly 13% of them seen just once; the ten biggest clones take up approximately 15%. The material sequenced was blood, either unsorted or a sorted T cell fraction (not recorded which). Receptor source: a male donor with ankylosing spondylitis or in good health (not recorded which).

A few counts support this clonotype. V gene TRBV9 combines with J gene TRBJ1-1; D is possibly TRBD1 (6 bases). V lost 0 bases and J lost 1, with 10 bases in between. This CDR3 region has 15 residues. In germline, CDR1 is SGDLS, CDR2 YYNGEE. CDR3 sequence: CASSVGRGGNTEAFF. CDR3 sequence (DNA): TGTGCCAGCAGCGTAGGAAGGGGGGGGAACACTGAAGCTTTCTTT.

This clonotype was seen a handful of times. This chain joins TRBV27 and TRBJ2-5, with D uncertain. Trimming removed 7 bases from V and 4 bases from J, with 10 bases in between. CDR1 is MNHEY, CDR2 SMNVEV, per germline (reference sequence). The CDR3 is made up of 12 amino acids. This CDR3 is CASILPLETQYF. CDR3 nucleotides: TGTGCCAGCATCCTACCGTTAGAGACCCAGTACTTC.

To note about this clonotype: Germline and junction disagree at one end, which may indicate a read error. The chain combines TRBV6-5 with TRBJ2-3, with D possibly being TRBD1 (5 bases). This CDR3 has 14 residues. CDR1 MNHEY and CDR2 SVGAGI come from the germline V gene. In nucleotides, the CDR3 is TGTGCCAGCAGTTACCTTGGGGCGACAGATATGCAGTATTTT. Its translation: CASSYLGATDMQYF.

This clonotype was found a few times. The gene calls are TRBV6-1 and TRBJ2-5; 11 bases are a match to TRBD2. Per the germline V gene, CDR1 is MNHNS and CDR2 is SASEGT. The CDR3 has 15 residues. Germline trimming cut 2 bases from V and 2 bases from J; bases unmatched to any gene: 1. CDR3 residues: CASSESSGGQETQYF. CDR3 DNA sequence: TGTGCCAGCAGTGAATCTAGCGGGGGGCAAGAGACCCAGTACTTC.

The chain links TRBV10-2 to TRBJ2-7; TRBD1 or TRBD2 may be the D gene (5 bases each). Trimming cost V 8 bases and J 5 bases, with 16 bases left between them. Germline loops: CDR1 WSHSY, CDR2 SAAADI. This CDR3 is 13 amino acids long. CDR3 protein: CASGDGTKDEQYF. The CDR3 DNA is TGCGCCAGCGGCGACGGGACCAAAGACGAGCAGTACTTC.

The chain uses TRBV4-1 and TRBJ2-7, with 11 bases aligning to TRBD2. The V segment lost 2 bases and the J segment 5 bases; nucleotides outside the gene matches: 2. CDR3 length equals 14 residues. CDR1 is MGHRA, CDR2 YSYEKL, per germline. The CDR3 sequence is CASSQPGLADEQYF. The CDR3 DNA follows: TGCGCCAGCAGCCAACCGGGACTAGCGGACGAGCAGTACTTC.

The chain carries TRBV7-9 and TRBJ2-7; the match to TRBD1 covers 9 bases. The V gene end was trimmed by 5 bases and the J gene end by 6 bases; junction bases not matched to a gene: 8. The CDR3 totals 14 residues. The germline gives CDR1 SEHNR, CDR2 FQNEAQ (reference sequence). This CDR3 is CASSDGTGFSEQYF. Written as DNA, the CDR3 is TGTGCCAGCAGCGACGGGACAGGGTTCAGCGAGCAGTACTTC.

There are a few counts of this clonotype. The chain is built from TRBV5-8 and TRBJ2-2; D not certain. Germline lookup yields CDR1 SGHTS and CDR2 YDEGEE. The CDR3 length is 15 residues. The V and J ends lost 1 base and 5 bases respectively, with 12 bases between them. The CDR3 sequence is CASSLTLLGTGELFF. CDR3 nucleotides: TGTGCCAGCAGCTTGACCCTTTTGGGTACCGGGGAGCTGTTTTTT.

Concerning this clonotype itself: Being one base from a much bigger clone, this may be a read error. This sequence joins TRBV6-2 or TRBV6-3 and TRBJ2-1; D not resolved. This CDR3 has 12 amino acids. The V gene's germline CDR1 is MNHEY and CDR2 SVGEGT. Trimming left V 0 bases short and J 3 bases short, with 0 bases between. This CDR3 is CASSYSYNEQFF. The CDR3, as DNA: TGTGCCAGCAGTTACTCCTACAATGAGCAGTTCTTC.

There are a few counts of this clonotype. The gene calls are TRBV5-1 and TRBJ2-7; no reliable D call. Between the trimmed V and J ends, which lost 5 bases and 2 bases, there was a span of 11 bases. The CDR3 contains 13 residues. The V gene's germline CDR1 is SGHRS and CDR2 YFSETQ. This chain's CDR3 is CASSRGIPYEQYF. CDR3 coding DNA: TGCGCCAGCAGTCGCGGTATCCCCTACGAGCAGTACTTC.